Below are 10 T cell receptor beta chains sequenced from a single sample in a study of T cell responses to AZD1222 COVID-19 vaccine. The protocol was immunoSEQ multiplex PCR, while the TCRdb copy is restricted to in-frame clones and leaves out a portion. The table includes about 220,000 clones, 85% to 95% detected once. The material sequenced was peripheral blood, taken on day 0 of MenACWY control vaccination. Receptors were obtained from an adult in good health.

V and J are TRBV7-9 and TRBJ1-4, with a weak D call TRBD1 (6 bases). Germline V CDR1 and CDR2: SEHNR, FQNEAQ (reference sequence). The CDR3 sequence is 19 residues long. The V and J ends lost 1 base and 0 bases respectively, with 18 bases between them. For the CDR3, the DNA is TGTGCCAGCAGCTTAGGGGGGCGGGACAAAGGTGCAACTAATGAAAAACTGTTTTTT. Its protein is CASSLGGRDKGATNEKLFF.

The rearrangement links TRBV6-6 to TRBJ1-3, with no clear D. CDR3 length: 11 residues. CDR1 and CDR2 (germline): MNHNY, SVGAGI (reference sequence). V was trimmed by 8 bases and J by 4 bases, leaving 6 bases between them. The CDR3 sequence: CASSQGNTIYF. The CDR3 DNA is TGTGCCAGCTCTCAGGGAAACACCATATATTTT.

The chain has TRBV9 and TRBJ2-7, with D possibly TRBD1 on 5 matching bases. Germline V gene lookup returns CDR1 SGDLS and CDR2 YYNGEE. V lost 0 bases, J lost 2 bases, and 18 bases lay in between. The CDR3 runs to 17 residues. CDR3 sequence (DNA): TGTGCCAGCAGCGTAGCTAATCGGTGGGGCTTCCCCTACGAGCAGTACTTC. It specifies CASSVANRWGFPYEQYF.

V gene TRBV29-1 combines with J gene TRBJ1-1, with no clear D. CDR3 length: 11 amino acids. Germline V gene sequence: CDR1 SQVTM, CDR2 ANQGSEA. V was cut by 7 bases and J by 5 bases, with 11 bases left in between. The CDR3 DNA is TGCAGCGGCTCAAGGGTTACTGAAGCTTTCTTT. It specifies CSGSRVTEAFF.

The V call is TRBV7-9, the J call TRBJ2-1; D remains unclear. Trimming stripped 5 bases from V and 2 bases from J, with 13 bases between. The CDR3 consists of 15 residues. Per germline, CDR1 SEHNR and CDR2 FQNEAQ (reference sequence). Here the CDR3 reads CASSQGARAYNEQFF. CDR3 sequence (DNA): TGTGCCAGCAGCCAAGGTGCAAGGGCCTACAATGAGCAGTTCTTC.

Here the CDR3 reads CASSTKGGGRHVNTEAFF. The CDR3 DNA follows: TGTGCCAGCAGCACAAAGGGAGGGGGCAGGCACGTGAACACTGAAGCTTTCTTT. The chain uses TRBV21-1 and TRBJ1-1. TRBV21-1 is described as a pseudogene. This CDR3 contains 18 residues.

This clone was seen only once. The rearrangement joins TRBV18 to TRBJ2-1; D is undetermined. The CDR3 is 16 amino acids. Per germline, CDR1 KGHSH and CDR2 LQKENI. Trimming left V 2 bases short and J 0 bases short, with 11 bases between. The CDR3 DNA sequence: TGTGCCAGCTCACCAGCAGGCTACAGCTCCTACAATGAGCAGTTCTTC. Protein: CASSPAGYSSYNEQFF.

The chain joins TRBV9 to TRBJ2-4; 11 nucleotides align to TRBD1. Germline V lookup: CDR1 SGDLS, CDR2 YYNGEE. The V and J ends lost 2 bases and 0 bases, in that order; junction bases with no gene match: 10. The CDR3 loop spans 19 amino acids. The CDR3 sequence is CASSVCCGTGGLAKNIQYF. CDR3 bases: TGTGCCAGCAGCGTTTGTTGCGGGACAGGGGGACTAGCCAAAAACATTCAGTACTTC.

This clone showed up just once. The chain has TRBV5-4 and TRBJ2-5, with 12 bases matching TRBD2. The germline CDR1 and CDR2 sequences are SGHNT and YYREEE (reference sequence). The ends lost 4 bases at V and 4 bases at J; junction bases unmatched: 11. The CDR3 totals 17 residues. CDR3 in DNA: TGTGCCAGCAGCCCCCAGTTCGCTAGCGGGGGGGTAGAGACCCAGTACTTC. It yields the protein CASSPQFASGGVETQYF.

The chain links TRBV7-8 to TRBJ1-4; D is unclear. The CDR3 contains 12 residues. V lost 3 bases and J 10 bases, leaving 9 bases between the germline ends. Germline loops: CDR1 SGHVS, CDR2 FQNEAQ. The CDR3 loop reads CASSFSTGKLFF. The CDR3 DNA reads as TGTGCCAGCAGCTTTTCGACTGGAAAACTGTTTTTT.